The source of this T cell receptor beta chain is a study of cytotoxic CD8 clonotypes in ibrutinib-treated CLL. CDR3 size: 15 residues. Germline-derived CDR1 and CDR2 are ENHRY and SYGVKD. V was pared by 3 bases and J by 2 bases, with 14 bases between. Notes on the study in general: At baseline, clonality was higher than in age-matched healthy donors and correlated with CD8+ counts. Whereas clonality rose at ibrutinib response, it declined toward baseline at progression. Public clonotypes were rare and shrank or held steady on treatment.

Sequencing was designed to attain a depth spanning 1 in 200,000 to 1 in 1 million T cells. TCRdb's copy holds only in-frame clones and misses some; the assay was immunoSEQ multiplex PCR. Of about 160,000 clones listed, more than 75% are singletons. Of note for this clone: No antigen is known for it.

The chain has TRBV10-3 and TRBJ2-7; D is unresolved. The sample was PBMCs, taken after 12 months of ibrutinib treatment. This TCR came from a human donor with chronic lymphocytic leukemia. The CDR3 DNA follows: TGTGCCATCAGTGACCGGAGCTGGCCTCCCTACGAGCAGTACTTC. Its translation is CAISDRSWPPYEQYF.